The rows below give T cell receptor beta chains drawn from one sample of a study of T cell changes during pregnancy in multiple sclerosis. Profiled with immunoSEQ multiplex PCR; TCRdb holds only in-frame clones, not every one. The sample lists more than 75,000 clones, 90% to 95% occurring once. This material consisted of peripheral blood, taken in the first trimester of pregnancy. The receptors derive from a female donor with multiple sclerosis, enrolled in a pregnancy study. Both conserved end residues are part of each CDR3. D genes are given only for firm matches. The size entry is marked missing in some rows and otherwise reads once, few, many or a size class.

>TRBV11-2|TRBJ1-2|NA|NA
TGTGCCAGCAGCTTAGACCAGGGATTCTATGGCTACACCTTC
CASSLDQGFYGYTF
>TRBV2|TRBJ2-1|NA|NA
TGTGCCAGCAGCACAGAGATGGGCTCCTACAATGAGCAGTTCTTC
CASSTEMGSYNEQFF
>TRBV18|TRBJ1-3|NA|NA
TGTGCCAGCTCGGCCCGGGATGCTGGAAACACCATATATTTT
CASSARDAGNTIYF
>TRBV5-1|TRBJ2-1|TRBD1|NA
TGCGCCAGCAGACCAATCGACAGGGCCTACAATGAGCAGTTCTTC
CASRPIDRAYNEQFF
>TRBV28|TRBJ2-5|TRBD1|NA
TGTGCCAGCAGTTTACGCGGGACAGGGGACGAGACCCAGTACTTC
CASSLRGTGDETQYF
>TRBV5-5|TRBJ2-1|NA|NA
TGTGCCAGCAGCTTGTCGTCAGGCTCCTACAATGAGCAGTTCTTC
CASSLSSGSYNEQFF
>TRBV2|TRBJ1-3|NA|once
TGTGCCAGCAGTGAAGTGGGGGGTGACACCATATATTTT
CASSEVGGDTIYF
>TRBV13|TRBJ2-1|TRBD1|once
TGTGCCAGCAGCTTAGGGACAGGGAAACAGTTCTTC
CASSLGTGKQFF
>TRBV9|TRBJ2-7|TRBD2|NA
TGTGCCAGCAGCGGTCTAGCGGCCGCGTCCTACGAGCAGTACTTC
CASSGLAAASYEQYF
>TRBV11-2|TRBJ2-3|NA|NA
TGTGCCAGCAGCCTCAAGGGAGATGTCACAGATACGCAGTATTTT
CASSLKGDVTDTQYF
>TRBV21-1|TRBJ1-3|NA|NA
TGTGCCAGCAGCTTCGAGCGGGGGCGCAACTCTGGAAACACCATATATTTT
CASSFERGRNSGNTIYF
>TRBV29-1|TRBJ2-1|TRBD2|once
TGCAGCGTCCGCGGGACTAGCCGATCCAATGAGCAGTTCTTC
CSVRGTSRSNEQFF
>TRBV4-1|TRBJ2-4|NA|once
TGCGCCAGCAGCCAAGATTCCACAGGAAACTTCAAAAACATTCAGTACTTC
CASSQDSTGNFKNIQYF
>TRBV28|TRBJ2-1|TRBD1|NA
TGTGCCAGCAGGAGGACAGGGTCCTCTTCGTACAATGAGCAGTTCTTC
CASRRTGSSSYNEQFF
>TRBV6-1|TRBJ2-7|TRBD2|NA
TGTGCCAGCGGACGGGAGGGAGGGGGATCCTACGAGCAGTACTTC
CASGREGGGSYEQYF
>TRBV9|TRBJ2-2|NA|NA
TGTGCCAGCAGCGTAGGAGGTACAGGGACCGGGGAGCTGTTTTTT
CASSVGGTGTGELFF
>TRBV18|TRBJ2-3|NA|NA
TGTGCCAGCTCACCCTCCGGGACTAGCACAGATACGCAGTATTTT
CASSPSGTSTDTQYF
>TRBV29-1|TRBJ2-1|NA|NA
TGCAGCGTTCAACAGTCCCATGAGCAGTTCTTC
CSVQQSHEQFF
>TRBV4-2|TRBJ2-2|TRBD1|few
TGTGCCAGCAGCCAAGGGCTCGGGACAGGGTCCGGGGAGCTGTTTTTT
CASSQGLGTGSGELFF
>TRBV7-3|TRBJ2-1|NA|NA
TGTGCCAGTACTAGCAGCAATGAGCAGTTCTTC
CASTSSNEQFF
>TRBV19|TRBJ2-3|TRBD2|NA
TGTGCCAGTAGTATAGCAGGTACCCAGCGGGGGACCCGGGTGTATTTT
CASSIAGTQRGTRVYF
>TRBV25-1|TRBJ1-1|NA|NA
TGTGCCAACCCTGGGCGGGGCGCTGAAGCTTTCTTT
CANPGRGAEAFF
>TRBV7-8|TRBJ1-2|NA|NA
TGTGCCAGCAGCTCCGGGGTTAACTATGGCTACACCTTC
CASSSGVNYGYTF
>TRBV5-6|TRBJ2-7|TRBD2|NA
TGTGCCAGCAGCTTGGGATGGGCTAGCGGGAGTTACGAGCAGTACTTC
CASSLGWASGSYEQYF
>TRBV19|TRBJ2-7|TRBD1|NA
TGTGCCAGTAGTAAAGGAACAGGGGGCTTTGAGCAGTACTTC
CASSKGTGGFEQYF
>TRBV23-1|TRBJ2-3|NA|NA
TGCGCCAGCAGTCAATCGGGCGGGTATAGCACAGATACGCAGTATTTT
CASSQSGGYSTDTQYF
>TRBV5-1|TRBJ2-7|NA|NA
TGCGCCAGCAGCTTGGGGGGGGATCACTCTGGCGAGCAGTACTTC
CASSLGGDHSGEQYF
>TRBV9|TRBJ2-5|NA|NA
TGTGCCAGCAGCGTAAGCGGACAAGAGACCCAGTACTTC
CASSVSGQETQYF
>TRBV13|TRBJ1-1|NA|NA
TGTGCCAGCAGCCGTTCGACAGGTAAAGGGACTGAAGCTTTCTTT
CASSRSTGKGTEAFF
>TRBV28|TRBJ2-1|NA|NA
TGTGCCACCAAGACTGGCGGGGCCTACAATGAGCAGTTCTTC
CATKTGGAYNEQFF
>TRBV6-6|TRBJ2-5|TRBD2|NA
TGTGCCAGCAGTTACCCGAAGCGGGAGGGATTTCAGACCCAGTACTTC
CASSYPKREGFQTQYF
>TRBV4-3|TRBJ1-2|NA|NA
TGCGCCAGCAGCCAGAACCCGGTAACTAACTATGGCTACACCTTC
CASSQNPVTNYGYTF
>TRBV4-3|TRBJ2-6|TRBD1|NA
TGCGCCAGCAGCCAAGAGGTATACGGGACAGGGGGCCACTCTGGGGCCAACGTCCTGACTTTC
CASSQEVYGTGGHSGANVLTF
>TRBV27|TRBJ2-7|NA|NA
TGTGCCAGCAGTTTAATCGGGGGAGGGCAGTACTTC
CASSLIGGGQYF
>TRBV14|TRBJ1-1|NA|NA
TGTGCCAGCAGCCAAGACATGGACAACTCTGAAGCTTTCTTT
CASSQDMDNSEAFF
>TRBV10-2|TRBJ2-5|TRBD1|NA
TGCGCCAGCAGTGAGTTGGGACAGGGCCAAGAGACCCAGTACTTC
CASSELGQGQETQYF
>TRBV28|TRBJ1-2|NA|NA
TGTGCCAGCACCCCTCGTGCCGGACAGTATGGCTACACCTTC
CASTPRAGQYGYTF
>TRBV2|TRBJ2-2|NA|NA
TGTGCCAGCAGTGAACTCTCGGGTGGGCGGGCCGGGGAGCTGTTTTTT
CASSELSGGRAGELFF
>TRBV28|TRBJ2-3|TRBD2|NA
TGTGCCAGCAGCCGGGGGGGGACCACCGGTACGCAGTATTTT
CASSRGGTTGTQYF
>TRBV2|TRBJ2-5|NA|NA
TGTGCCAGCAAAGTAGGAGGGGAGACCCAGTACTTC
CASKVGGETQYF
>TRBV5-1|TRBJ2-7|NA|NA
TGCGCCAGCAGCTTGGGAGCTGCCTACGAGCAGTACTTC
CASSLGAAYEQYF
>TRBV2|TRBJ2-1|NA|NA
TGTGCCAGCAGGGAGACTTCCCCGCCGAACAATGAGCAGTTCTTC
CASRETSPPNNEQFF
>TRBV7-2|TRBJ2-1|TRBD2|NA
TGTGCCAGCAGCCTCTCCACGGGCGGGAGGATAAATGAGCAGTTCTTC
CASSLSTGGRINEQFF
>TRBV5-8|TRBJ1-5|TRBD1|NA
TGTGCCAGCAGCTTTCTGCTCGGGACAGAGGATCAGCCCCAGCATTTT
CASSFLLGTEDQPQHF
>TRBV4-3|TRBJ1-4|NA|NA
TGCGCCAGCAGCCAAGATAAGGTGCCCGGGGAAAAACTGTTTTTT
CASSQDKVPGEKLFF
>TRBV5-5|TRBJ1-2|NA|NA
TGTGCCAGCAGCTTGAGCAGGGGAGAGTCTGGCTACACCTTC
CASSLSRGESGYTF
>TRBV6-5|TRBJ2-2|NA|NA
TGTGCCAGCTTCACCAGGCGGGCCGGGGAGCTGTTTTTT
CASFTRRAGELFF
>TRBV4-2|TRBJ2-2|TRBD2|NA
TGTGCCAGCAGCCAAGACGGGGGGACCGGGGAGCTGTTTTTT
CASSQDGGTGELFF
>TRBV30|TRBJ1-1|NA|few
TGTGCCTGGAGTGGGCTTGAAGCTTTCTTT
CAWSGLEAFF